Shown below are 24 T cell receptor beta chains from a single sample sequenced in a study of T cells after yellow fever vaccination. TCRdb redid the calling of the 5' RACE reads with MiXCR, one entry per CDR3 protein. The profile shows about 57,000 distinct CDR3 sequences, 6.5% to 9% of them singletons. The specimen was CD8+ T cells sorted from PBMCs, collected 15 days after the yellow fever booster vaccination. Receptor source: a man under 40 who received the YFV17D yellow fever vaccine.

This clonotype has at least ten counts. The gene calls are TRBV10-2 and TRBJ2-5; tentatively, D is TRBD2 (6 bases). Between the trimmed V and J ends, which lost 2 bases and 5 bases, there was a span of 12 bases. This CDR3 contains 14 residues. Germline CDR1 is WSHSY and CDR2 is SAAADI. The DNA of the CDR3 is TGCGCCAGCAGTGAGGAGGGGAGGATTGAGACCCAGTACTTC. Its translation is CASSEEGRIETQYF.

The chain joins TRBV10-3 to TRBJ2-2; 8 nucleotides align to TRBD2. Trimming removed 2 bases from V and 0 bases from J; junction bases left unmatched: 5. The V gene's germline CDR1 is ENHRY and CDR2 SYGVKD. CDR3 length: 17 residues. CDR3 loop: CAISEERERANTGELFF. The DNA for the CDR3 is TGTGCCATCAGTGAGGAGCGGGAGCGCGCGAACACCGGGGAGCTGTTTTTT.

The sample holds many counts of this clonotype. The genes are TRBV25-1 and TRBJ2-1; D is ambiguous. The CDR3 extends over 10 amino acids. CDR1 and CDR2 from the germline V gene are MGHDK and SYGVNS. Trimming removed 6 bases from V and 8 bases from J, with 5 bases in between. Written as DNA, the CDR3 is TGTGCCAGCAGCTCGTATGAGCAGTTCTTC. Protein sequence: CASSSYEQFF.

This clonotype is medium-sized (0.01 to 0.1%) in the sample. This chain links TRBV7-2 with TRBJ1-1; 8 bases are shared with TRBD1. Trimming at V came to 8 bases and at J to 0 bases, leaving 5 bases not matched to a gene. Germline CDR1 SGHTA, CDR2 FQGNSA. The CDR3 is made up of 14 amino acids. CDR3 sequence (DNA): TGTGCCAGCTTGGGACAGGACATGAACACTGAAGCTTTCTTT. Translated, it gives CASLGQDMNTEAFF.

This clonotype was observed a few times. The rearrangement uses TRBV7-2 and TRBJ2-5, with a weak D call TRBD2 (5 bases). This CDR3 is 15 amino acids long. V lost 5 bases, J lost 0 bases, and 13 bases lay in between. CDR1 SGHTA and CDR2 FQGNSA come from the germline V gene. CDR3 nucleotide sequence: TGTGCCAGCAGCCACGACACGGGGTACCAAGAGACCCAGTACTTC. Protein: CASSHDTGYQETQYF.

There are many counts of this clonotype. The J gene is TRBJ2-3, the V gene TRBV7-8, with D possibly TRBD2 on 6 matching bases. V lost 1 base, J lost 1 base, and 9 bases lay in between. Germline loops: CDR1 SGHVS, CDR2 FQNEAQ. The CDR3 extends over 15 amino acids. CDR3 sequence (DNA): TGTGCCAGCAGCTTAGTCGGGAGCCGCACAGATACGCAGTATTTT. Its translation is CASSLVGSRTDTQYF.

This clonotype was picked up many times. The J gene is TRBJ1-1, the V gene TRBV20-1; no definite D call. The ends were cut back, 6 bases at V and 8 bases at J, with 16 bases in the middle. The CDR3 length is 12 residues. Per the germline V gene, CDR1 is DFQATT and CDR2 is SNEGSKA (reference sequence). The CDR3 here is CSARPGSSEAFF. CDR3 sequence (DNA): TGCAGTGCCAGGCCGGGATCTAGCGAAGCTTTCTTT.

This clonotype was seen ten or more times. The chain joins TRBV11-2 to TRBJ2-3; 7 bases line up with TRBD2. V trimming: 6 bases; J trimming: 1 base; junction bases outside the gene matches: 10. Germline V gene sequence: CDR1 SGHAT, CDR2 FQNNGV. The CDR3 sequence is 16 residues long. The CDR3: CASRPAVTSGTDTQYF. In DNA, the CDR3 is TGTGCCAGCAGACCGGCTGTCACTAGCGGCACAGATACGCAGTATTTT.

This clonotype was detected ten times or more. The rearrangement uses TRBV20-1 and TRBJ2-7; D not certain. Between the trimmed V and J ends, which lost 4 bases and 4 bases, there was a span of 14 bases. This CDR3 is built from 13 residues. Germline CDR1 is DFQATT and CDR2 is SNEGSKA (reference sequence). CDR3 residues: CSATDGYLYEQYF. The CDR3 bases are TGCAGTGCTACGGACGGGTATTTATACGAGCAGTACTTC.

This clonotype came up many times. V gene TRBV4-2 combines with J gene TRBJ2-1, with D perhaps matching TRBD1 (6 bases). Germline V gene data show CDR1 as LGHNA and CDR2 as YNFKEQ. Trimming pared 0 bases from V and 3 bases from J, leaving 12 bases between. The CDR3 has 16 amino acids. The CDR3 protein is CASSQDPADSYNEQFF. The CDR3, as DNA: TGTGCCAGCAGCCAAGATCCCGCGGACAGCTACAATGAGCAGTTCTTC.

This clonotype was counted a few times. This chain uses TRBV15 with TRBJ1-5; no reliable D call. CDR1 is LNHNV and CDR2 is YYDKDF in the germline V gene (reference sequence). V was pared by 3 bases and J by 0 bases, with 6 bases between. The CDR3 runs 14 residues. The CDR3 nucleotides are TGTGCCACCAGCAGTGAGAATAGCAATCAGCCCCAGCATTTT. Encoded protein: CATSSENSNQPQHF.

This clonotype has at least ten counts. The chain joins TRBV10-3 to TRBJ2-5; D unclear. V was cut by 6 bases and J by 0 bases, with 5 bases left in between. The CDR3 contains 12 residues. The V gene's germline CDR1 is ENHRY and CDR2 SYGVKD. The CDR3 is CAISRNQETQYF. As DNA, the CDR3 is TGTGCCATCAGCCGTAACCAAGAGACCCAGTACTTC.

This clonotype has at least ten counts. This chain uses TRBV6-5 with TRBJ2-5; D tentatively reads TRBD1 or TRBD2 (7 bases each). CDR3 length: 15 residues. Germline CDR1 reads MNHEY; CDR2 reads SVGAGI. V lost 6 bases to trimming and J lost 3 bases, with 17 bases between them. The CDR3 coding sequence is TGTGCCAGCAGACTCTGGGGGGGGACAGAAGAGACCCAGTACTTC. Its protein is CASRLWGGTEETQYF.

This clonotype was detected many times. The chain carries TRBV4-3 and TRBJ2-7, with 10 bases that match TRBD2. The junction had 9 bases not matched to a gene; V was cut back by 0 bases and J by 4 bases. From germline, CDR1 is LGHNA and CDR2 YSLEER. The CDR3 consists of 17 residues. The CDR3 loop is CASSQEPRAGGLYEQYF. Written as DNA, the CDR3 is TGCGCCAGCAGCCAAGAACCCCGAGCGGGAGGGTTATACGAGCAGTACTTC.

This clonotype was detected many times. V gene TRBV5-6 combines with J gene TRBJ1-3; 8 positions agree with TRBD1. CDR1 SGHDT and CDR2 YYEEEE come from the germline V gene. The trim removed 2 bases at V and 2 bases at J, leaving 3 bases unmatched. The CDR3 is 15 residues long. This chain's CDR3 is CASSLPGGAGNTIYF. The CDR3 DNA sequence: TGTGCCAGCAGCTTACCAGGGGGCGCTGGAAACACCATATATTTT.

This clonotype was seen at least ten times. The CDR3 sequence: CASSLFQYNEQFF. In nucleotides, the CDR3 is TGTGCCAGCAGTTTATTCCAATACAATGAGCAGTTCTTC. This chain uses TRBV28 with TRBJ2-1, with no clear D. CDR3 size: 13 residues. Germline loops: CDR1 MDHEN, CDR2 SYDVKM. V dropped 1 base and J dropped 4 bases, with 5 bases sitting between them.

This clonotype was counted at least ten times. The gene calls are TRBV28 and TRBJ2-7, with 9 bases that match TRBD2. J lost 2 bases, V lost 6 bases, and 5 bases had no gene match. Germline CDR1 and CDR2: MDHEN and SYDVKM. The CDR3 length is 14 residues. CDR3 DNA: TGTGCCAGCAGGATAGCGGGAGTGACCTACGAGCAGTACTTC. It translates to CASRIAGVTYEQYF.

There are many counts of this clonotype. V and J are TRBV20-1 and TRBJ2-7; perhaps TRBD2 as D (6 bases). The CDR3 extends over 12 amino acids. CDR1 is DFQATT and CDR2 is SNEGSKA in the germline V gene (reference sequence). The V end was cut by 3 bases, the J end by 2 bases, with 8 bases between. CDR3 DNA sequence: TGCAGTGCTAGCGGGAGTACCTACGAGCAGTACTTC. Translated, it gives CSASGSTYEQYF.

At least ten counts were recorded for this clonotype. The chain recombines TRBV20-1 with TRBJ2-5; D could derive from TRBD1 or TRBD2 (5 bases each). The CDR3 runs 12 residues. V lost 0 bases and J lost 4, with 6 bases in between. Germline V gives CDR1 DFQATT, CDR2 SNEGSKA (reference sequence). The CDR3 region has the DNA TGCAGTGCTAGAGATGGGGGAGAGACCCAGTACTTC. Amino acids: CSARDGGETQYF.

This clonotype has just a few counts. V gene TRBV30 combines with J gene TRBJ2-3; D gene ambiguous. V was trimmed by 3 bases and J by 5 bases, leaving 9 bases between them. The length of the CDR3 is 12 residues. CDR1 and CDR2 (germline): GTSNPN, SVGIG (reference sequence). CDR3 region: CAWRPTVDTQYF. The CDR3 bases are TGTGCCTGGAGACCAACCGTAGATACGCAGTATTTT.

The sample holds a few counts of this clonotype. V gene TRBV11-2 combines with J gene TRBJ2-7; 7 bases fit TRBD2. CDR3 size: 16 residues. With V trimmed by 2 bases and J by 1 base, 8 bases remained unmatched. Per germline, CDR1 SGHAT and CDR2 FQNNGV. DNA for the CDR3: TGTGCCAGCAGCTTAATCTTGTCTAGCGGTTCCTACGAGCAGTACTTC. Translation: CASSLILSSGSYEQYF.

This clonotype has a count of ten or more. This chain uses TRBV11-2 with TRBJ2-5, with TRBD2 matching 9 bases. J was trimmed by 4 bases and V by 2 bases; bases with no gene match: 8. Germline V lookup: CDR1 SGHAT, CDR2 FQNNGV. This CDR3 region has 16 residues. The chain's CDR3 is CASSLYRGRARETQYF. The CDR3 nucleotides read TGTGCCAGCAGCTTATACCGCGGGAGGGCCAGAGAGACCCAGTACTTC.

This clonotype was counted a few times. This chain uses TRBV30 with TRBJ2-1; TRBD1 is a possible D gene (6 bases). V lost 0 bases, J lost 4 bases, and 13 bases lay in between. The CDR3 covers 15 residues. Germline CDR1 GTSNPN, CDR2 SVGIG (reference sequence). As DNA, the CDR3 is TGTGCCTGGAGTGTCGACAGGCCCCATTACAATGAGCAGTTCTTC. Its protein is CAWSVDRPHYNEQFF. The full variable domain, in which reference TRBV30 and TRBJ2-1 provide the parts outside the CDR3, is SQTIHQWPATLVQPVGSPLSLECTVEGTSNPNLYWYRQAAGRGLQLLFYSVGIGQISSEVPQNLSASRPQDRQFILSSKKLLLSDSGFYLCAWSVDRPHYNEQFFGPGTRLTVL.

This clonotype was observed at least ten times. This sequence joins TRBV5-5 and TRBJ2-7; the D is unclear. Trimming took off 0 bases at V and 4 bases at J, with 5 bases between the two ends. Germline values: CDR1 SGHKS, CDR2 YYEKEE (reference sequence). CDR3 length equals 12 residues. As DNA, the CDR3 is TGTGCCAGCAGCTTGGAGGTTTACGAGCAGTACTTC. Its translation is CASSLEVYEQYF.